The clone carrying this TCR beta chain occurred a few times. This sample stems from a study of identical twins. This CDR3 is built from 12 residues. The V end lost 3 bases, the J end lost 6 bases, and 8 bases lay between the germline ends. Germline V gives CDR1 GTSNPN, CDR2 SVGIG (reference sequence). Template switching added a universal primer binding site, and final cDNA carried unique molecular identifiers. TCRdb re-called the 5' RACE reads with MiXCR, one entry per CDR3 protein. The data contain some 440,000 distinct CDR3 sequences, 20% to 25% of them singletons. The same data also contributed to another study, on T cells expressing NK-cell markers. From that study: Restriction of the sorted population to alpha-beta TCR T cells was achieved in several experiments with an anti-gamma-delta TCR antibody. Dominant NKG2C+ clonotypes were found to form about 1.0-7.5% of CD8+ T cells in over five donors. A handful of donors showed these clonotypes also leading the CD3+CD56-NKG2C+ fraction.

The chain employs TRBV30 and TRBJ2-2, with D maybe TRBD2 (6 bases). The clonotype comes from a woman between 18 and 30 years old in good health. The sample comprised CD4+ T cells sorted from blood. The CDR3 DNA sequence: TGTGCCTGGAGCCTAGCGTCCGGGGAGCTGTTTTTT. Protein: CAWSLASGELFF.